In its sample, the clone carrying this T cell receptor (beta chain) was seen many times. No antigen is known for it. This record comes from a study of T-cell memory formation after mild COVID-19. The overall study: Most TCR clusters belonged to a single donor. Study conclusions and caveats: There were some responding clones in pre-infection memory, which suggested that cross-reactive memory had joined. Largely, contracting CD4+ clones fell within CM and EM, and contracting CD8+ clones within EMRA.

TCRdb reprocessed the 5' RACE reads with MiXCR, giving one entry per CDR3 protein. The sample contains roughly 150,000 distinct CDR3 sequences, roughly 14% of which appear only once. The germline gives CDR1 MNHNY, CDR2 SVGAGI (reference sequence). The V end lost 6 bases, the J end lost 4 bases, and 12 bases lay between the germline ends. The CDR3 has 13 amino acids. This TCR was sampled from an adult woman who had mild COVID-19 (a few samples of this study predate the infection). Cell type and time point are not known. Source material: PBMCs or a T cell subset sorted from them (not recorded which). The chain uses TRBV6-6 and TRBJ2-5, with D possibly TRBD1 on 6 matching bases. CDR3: CASRQTGLETQYF. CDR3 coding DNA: TGTGCCAGCAGACAAACAGGGCTAGAGACCCAGTACTTC.